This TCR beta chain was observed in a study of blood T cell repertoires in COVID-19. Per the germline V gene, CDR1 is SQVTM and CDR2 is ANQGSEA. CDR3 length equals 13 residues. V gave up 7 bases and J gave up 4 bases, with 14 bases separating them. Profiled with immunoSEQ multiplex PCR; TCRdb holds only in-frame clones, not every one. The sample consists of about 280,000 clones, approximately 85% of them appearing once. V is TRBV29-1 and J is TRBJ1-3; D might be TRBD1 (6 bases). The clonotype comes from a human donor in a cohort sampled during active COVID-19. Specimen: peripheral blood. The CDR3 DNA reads TGCAGCGGTGCACAGGGCAACGGAAACACCATATATTTT. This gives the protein CSGAQGNGNTIYF. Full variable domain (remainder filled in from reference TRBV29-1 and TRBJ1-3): SAVISQKPSRDICQRGTSLTIQCQVDSQVTMMFWYRQQPGQSLTLIATANQGSEATYESGFVIDKFPISRPNLTFSTLTVSNMSPEDSSIYLCSGAQGNGNTIYFGEGSWLTVV.